This entry concerns a single T cell receptor (beta chain). This clonotype was seen only a few times. Its cognate antigen has yet to be identified. Base quality data are lacking; no much larger clone is found one base away. The library was built by means of 5' RACE. The sequencer was an Illumina HiSeq 2000. A universal primer binding site was added through template switching, and the final cDNA carried a unique molecular identifier so that TCR cDNA molecules could be counted accurately. First-strand cDNA for TCR alpha and beta chains was synthesized from specific primers in the conserved constant-segment region. To control for contamination, every cDNA library carried two barcodes: a SMART-Mk sample barcode plus Illumina barcodes. TruSeq adapter sequences and Illumina sample barcodes were added in two successive PCR steps. The Illumina HiSeq platform was used with custom primers to sequence TCR alpha and beta cDNA libraries. Per the authors' processing: MiGEC was used to process raw reads and extract unique molecular identifiers, and MiXCR was used to find CDR3 positions. Recombination models were inferred per individual with the repgenHMM and IGoR tools using an EM algorithm. Shared clonotypes were analyzed with the tcR package in R, and sharing was normalized by the product of cloneset sizes. To study raw recombination without the effects of thymic and clonal selection, out-of-frame nonproductive sequences were analyzed. TCRdb handled the public reads itself, with Q25 trimming in fastp and clone calling in MiXCR, and kept productive beta chains. Each record represents a unique CDR3 protein, reported with the most common genes and DNA among its rows. The V and J calls reflect TCRdb's pipeline rather than the authors' work. The sample table contains 700,000 or so distinct CDR3 sequences; only one count was recorded for under 9% of them. Of the sample, approximately 0.94% is held by the ten largest clones.

Only healthy Caucasian donors were included. The twin cohort consisted of three pairs of female monozygotic twins, all aged roughly 18 to 29 years. RNA for TCR libraries was isolated from peripheral blood mononuclear cells. CDR1 and CDR2, per the germline V gene (reference sequence), are SEHNR and FQNEAQ. The CDR3 spans 15 residues, from the cysteine through the phenylalanine. Just the 45-base CDR3 DNA is kept, in frame starting at base 1. After removal of 5 bases from V and 6 bases from J, the junction retains 11 bases not matched to a gene. The source of the sample is a study of identical twins (dated by TCRdb to the mid-2010s). At the level of the whole study: To test whether fetal clonotypes persist, the study used deep sequencing on TCR alpha and beta repertoires from monozygotic twins, unrelated adults of various ages, and cord blood. To rule out contamination, replicate twin experiments were performed at different times with different library preparation protocols.

Here is what the overall study found, with its caveats: Zero-insertion analyses could be partly confounded by invariant T cells such as MAIT and iNKT, although diverse VJ usage argued against such confounding for most clonotypes. Out-of-frame TCR alpha sequences shared between twins showed an excess of low generation-probability sequences compared with coincidental sharing between unrelated individuals. A weaker excess of twin sharing was found in beta out-of-frame sequences because the signal-to-noise ratio was lowered by fewer shared sequences. Because the same donors could not be followed over many years, the conclusions depended on cross-sectional statistical analysis. Abundant cord blood beta clonotypes had fewer insertions, young adult naive repertoires showed a similar but weaker trend, and memory repertoires showed no such trend. Recombination models systematically underestimated out-of-frame TCR alpha sharing in monozygotic twins but agreed with sharing between unrelated individuals.

These records were also assigned to another study, of yellow fever vaccine responses in identical twins. As that second paper reports: The T cell response to vaccination in identical twins was reported by the authors to appear partly convergent and partly personalized. Focusing on identical twins, the study followed the T cell clones that responded to the vaccine, and did so with precision.

This receptor chain uses TRBV7-9 and TRBJ2-3, with 7 bases matching TRBD1. The sequencing sample was made of PBMCs. This clonotype was sampled from a woman between 18 and 29 years old in good health. The CDR3 reads as follows: CASSSRDSGQDTQYF. The bases read TGTGCCAGCAGCAGCCGGGACAGTGGGCAGGATACGCAGTATTTT.